The 8 T cell receptor beta chains below all came from one sample that was sequenced in a study of T cells in Graves' hyperthyroidism and ophthalmopathy (dated by TCRdb to between 2018 and 2020). Preparation of the library involved multiplex PCR. Sequencing instrument: Illumina HiSeq 2000. The TCR beta CDR3 regions were amplified from RNA transcripts. The first round of RT-PCR for the TCR CDR3 was performed with the HTBI primer set and the Qiagen OneStep RT-PCR kit. TCRdb's own reprocessing of the public reads used fastp at Q25 and MiXCR and kept productive beta chains. Merged by CDR3 protein, the rows form single entries marked with the most common genes and DNA. The sample data list under 350,000 distinct CDR3 sequences, and about a sixth of these were observed just once. The ten largest make up over 45% of the sample. Sequenced: blood. These TCRs come from a woman aged 55-69 years with Graves' ophthalmopathy.

This clonotype appeared many times. The V and J genes are TRBV20-1 and TRBJ1-2, with D tentatively TRBD1 (6 bases). CDR3 length equals 13 residues. Trimming shortened V by 5 bases and J by 4 bases, and 14 bases separated the two germline ends. The V gene's germline CDR1 is DFQATT and CDR2 SNEGSKA (reference sequence). The CDR3 region has the DNA TGCAGTGCTGATACAGGGTTCGGCTATGGCTACACCTTC. This codes for CSADTGFGYGYTF.

V is TRBV19 and J is TRBJ1-2, with D maybe TRBD1 (5 bases). The ends were cut back, 3 bases at V and 8 bases at J, with 13 bases in the middle. Germline CDR1 reads LNHDA; CDR2 reads SQIVND (reference sequence). This CDR3 comprises 13 residues. CDR3 DNA sequence: TGTGCCAGTAGTATGGGGACGAGGAGGGGCTACACCTTC. Protein sequence: CASSMGTRRGYTF.

The table lists this clonotype with many counts. The chain recombines TRBV11-2 with TRBJ2-7; 8 bases map to TRBD1. Germline CDR1 SGHAT, CDR2 FQNNGV. The V gene end was trimmed by 2 bases and the J gene end by 1 base; junction bases not matched to a gene: 10. CDR3 length: 17 amino acids. In DNA form, the CDR3 reads TGTGCCAGCAGCTTAATAATCGGACAGGGAAGGTCCTACGAGCAGTACTTC. This gives the protein CASSLIIGQGRSYEQYF.

This clonotype appeared many times. The V and J genes are TRBV2 and TRBJ1-2, with no clear D. The germline gives CDR1 SNHLY, CDR2 FYNNEI. The V and J ends lost 8 bases and 2 bases respectively, with 12 bases between them. The CDR3 sequence is 13 residues long. This CDR3 reads CASGKGNNYGYTF. The CDR3 DNA sequence: TGTGCCAGCGGTAAAGGGAACAACTATGGCTACACCTTC. The full variable domain, completed using reference TRBV2 and TRBJ1-2, is EPEVTQTPSHQVTQMGQEVILRCVPISNHLYFYWYRQILGQKVEFLVSFYNNEISEKSEIFDDQFSVERPDGSNFTLKIRSTKLEDSAMYFCASGKGNNYGYTFGSGTRLTVV.

This clonotype came up many times. The genes are TRBV20-1 and TRBJ2-7; 9 bases are a match to TRBD1. From germline, CDR1 is DFQATT and CDR2 SNEGSKA (reference sequence). The CDR3 is 14 residues long. J lost 2 bases, V lost 6 bases, and 8 bases had no gene match. The CDR3 sequence: CSAEQGAPAYEQYF. The CDR3, as DNA: TGCAGTGCCGAACAGGGGGCGCCTGCCTACGAGCAGTACTTC.

This chain links TRBV7-8 with TRBJ2-1; 9 bases line up with TRBD1. Trimming at V came to 3 bases and at J to 3 bases, leaving 15 bases not matched to a gene. Germline V CDR1 and CDR2: SGHVS, FQNEAQ. CDR3 length: 19 amino acids. As DNA, the CDR3 is TGTGCCAGCAGCTTTCCTCGGACAGGGGTCGCCTCCTACTACAATGAGCAGTTCTTC. Translated: CASSFPRTGVASYYNEQFF.

The chain combines TRBV10-3 with TRBJ1-1, with D maybe TRBD1 (6 bases). Germline assignment: CDR1 ENHRY and CDR2 SYGVKD. The CDR3 extends over 13 amino acids. The V end was cut by 9 bases, the J end by 1 base, with 12 bases between. CDR3 region: CAIDAGQNTEAFF. CDR3 DNA: TGTGCCATAGACGCGGGACAGAACACTGAAGCTTTCTTT.

This clonotype occurred a few times. The chain is built from TRBV4-2 and TRBJ2-5, with unresolved D. V lost 1 base, J lost 1 base, and 7 bases lay in between. This CDR3 spans 14 amino acids. The germline gives CDR1 LGHNA, CDR2 YNFKEQ. For the CDR3, the DNA is TGTGCCAGCAGCCAAGGAGCCCTCCAAGAGACCCAGTACTTC. It encodes CASSQGALQETQYF.